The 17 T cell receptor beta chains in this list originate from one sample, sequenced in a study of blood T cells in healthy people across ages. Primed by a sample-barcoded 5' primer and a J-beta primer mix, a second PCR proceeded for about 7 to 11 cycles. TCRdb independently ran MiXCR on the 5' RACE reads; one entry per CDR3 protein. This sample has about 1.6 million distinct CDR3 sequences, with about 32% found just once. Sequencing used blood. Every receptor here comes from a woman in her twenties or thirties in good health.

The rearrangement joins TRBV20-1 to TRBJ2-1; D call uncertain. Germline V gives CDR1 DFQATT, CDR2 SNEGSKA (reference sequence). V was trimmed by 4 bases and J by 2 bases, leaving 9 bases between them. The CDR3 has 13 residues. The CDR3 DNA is TGCAGTGCTACACTTCAGGCCTACAATGAGCAGTTCTTC. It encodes CSATLQAYNEQFF.

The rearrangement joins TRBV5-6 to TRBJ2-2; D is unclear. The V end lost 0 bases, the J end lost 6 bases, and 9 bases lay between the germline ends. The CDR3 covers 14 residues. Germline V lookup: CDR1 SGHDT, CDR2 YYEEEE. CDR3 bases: TGTGCCAGCAGCTTGGTAGTAGGATCCGGGGAGCTGTTTTTT. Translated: CASSLVVGSGELFF.

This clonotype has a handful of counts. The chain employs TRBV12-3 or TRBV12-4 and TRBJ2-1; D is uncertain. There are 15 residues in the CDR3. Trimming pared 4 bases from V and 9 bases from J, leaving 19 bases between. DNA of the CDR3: TGTGCCAGCAGTTCATACCCCAATTCATATGGTGAGCAGTTCTTC. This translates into CASSSYPNSYGEQFF.

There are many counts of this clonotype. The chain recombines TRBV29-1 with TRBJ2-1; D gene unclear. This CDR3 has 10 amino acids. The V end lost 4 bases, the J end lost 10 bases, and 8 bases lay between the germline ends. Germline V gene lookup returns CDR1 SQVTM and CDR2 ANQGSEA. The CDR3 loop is CSVAGGEQFF. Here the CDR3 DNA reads TGCAGCGTTGCGGGCGGCGAGCAGTTCTTC.

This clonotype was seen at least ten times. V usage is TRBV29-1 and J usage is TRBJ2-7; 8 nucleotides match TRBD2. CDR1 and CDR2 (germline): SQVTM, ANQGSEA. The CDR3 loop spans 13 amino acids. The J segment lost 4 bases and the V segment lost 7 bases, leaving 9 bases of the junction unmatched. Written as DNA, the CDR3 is TGCAGCGCCCAACTCGGCGGGAGGTACGAGCAGTACTTC. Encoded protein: CSAQLGGRYEQYF.

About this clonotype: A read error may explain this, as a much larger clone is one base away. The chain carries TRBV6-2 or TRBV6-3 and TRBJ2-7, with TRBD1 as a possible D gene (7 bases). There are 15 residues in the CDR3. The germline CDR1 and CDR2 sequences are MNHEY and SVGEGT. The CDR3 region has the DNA TGTGCCGGCAGTTACTCGCCAGGGGGGACCTACGAGCAGTACTTC. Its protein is CAGSYSPGGTYEQYF.

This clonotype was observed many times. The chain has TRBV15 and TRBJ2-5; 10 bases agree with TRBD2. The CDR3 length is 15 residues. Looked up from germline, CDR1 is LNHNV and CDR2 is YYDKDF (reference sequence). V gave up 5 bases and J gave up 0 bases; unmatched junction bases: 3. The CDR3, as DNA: TGTGCCACCAGCCCAAGCGGGGGGGACCAAGAGACCCAGTACTTC. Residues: CATSPSGGDQETQYF.

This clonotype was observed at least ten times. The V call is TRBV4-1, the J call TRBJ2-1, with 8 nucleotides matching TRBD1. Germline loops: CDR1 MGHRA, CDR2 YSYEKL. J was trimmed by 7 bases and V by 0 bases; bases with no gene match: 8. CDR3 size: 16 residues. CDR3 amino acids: CASSQEEQGATNEQFF. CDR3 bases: TGCGCCAGCAGCCAAGAAGAGCAGGGGGCGACGAATGAGCAGTTCTTC.

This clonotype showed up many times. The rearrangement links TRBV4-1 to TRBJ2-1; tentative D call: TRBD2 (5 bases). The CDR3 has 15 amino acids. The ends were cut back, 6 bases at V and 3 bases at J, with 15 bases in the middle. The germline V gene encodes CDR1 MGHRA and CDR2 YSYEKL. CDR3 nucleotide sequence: TGCGCCAGCAGACAAACTAGTTCGGGCTACAATGAGCAGTTCTTC. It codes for CASRQTSSGYNEQFF.

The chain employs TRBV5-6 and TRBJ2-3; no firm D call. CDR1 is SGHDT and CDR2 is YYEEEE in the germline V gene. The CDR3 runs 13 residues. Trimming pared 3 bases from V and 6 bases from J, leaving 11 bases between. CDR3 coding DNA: TGTGCCAGCAGCTACGGTTCGAAGGATACGCAGTATTTT. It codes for CASSYGSKDTQYF.

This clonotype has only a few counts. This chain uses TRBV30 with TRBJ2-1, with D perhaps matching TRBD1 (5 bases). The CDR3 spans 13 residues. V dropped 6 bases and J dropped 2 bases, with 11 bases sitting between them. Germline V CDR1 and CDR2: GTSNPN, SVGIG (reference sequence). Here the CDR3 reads CACLRGAYNEQFF. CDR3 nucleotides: TGTGCCTGCCTAAGGGGCGCCTACAATGAGCAGTTCTTC.

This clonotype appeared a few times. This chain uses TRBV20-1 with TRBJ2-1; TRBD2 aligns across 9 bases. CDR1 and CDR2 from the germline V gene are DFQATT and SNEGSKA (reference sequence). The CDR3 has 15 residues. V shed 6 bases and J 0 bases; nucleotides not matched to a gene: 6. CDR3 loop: CSAEGRGGSYNEQFF. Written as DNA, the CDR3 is TGCAGTGCCGAGGGGCGGGGGGGCTCCTACAATGAGCAGTTCTTC.

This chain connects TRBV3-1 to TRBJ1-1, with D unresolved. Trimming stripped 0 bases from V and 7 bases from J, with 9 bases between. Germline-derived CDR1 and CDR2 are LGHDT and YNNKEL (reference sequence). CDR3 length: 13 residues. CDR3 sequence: CASSQDYGIEAFF. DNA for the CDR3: TGTGCCAGCAGCCAAGATTATGGAATTGAAGCTTTCTTT.

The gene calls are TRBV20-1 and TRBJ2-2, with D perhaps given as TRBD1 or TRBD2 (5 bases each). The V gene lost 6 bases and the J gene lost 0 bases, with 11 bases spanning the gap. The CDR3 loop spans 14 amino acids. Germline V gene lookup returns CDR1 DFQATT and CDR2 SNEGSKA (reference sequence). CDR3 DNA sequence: TGCAGTGCCGTCAGGGACCCGAACACCGGGGAGCTGTTTTTT. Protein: CSAVRDPNTGELFF.

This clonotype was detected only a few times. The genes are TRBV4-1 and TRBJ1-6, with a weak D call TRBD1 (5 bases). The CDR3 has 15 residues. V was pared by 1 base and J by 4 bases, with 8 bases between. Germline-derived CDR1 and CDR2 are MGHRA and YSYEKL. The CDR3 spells CASSQGGRYNSPLHF. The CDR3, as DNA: TGCGCCAGCAGCCAAGGGGGCAGATATAATTCACCCCTCCACTTT.

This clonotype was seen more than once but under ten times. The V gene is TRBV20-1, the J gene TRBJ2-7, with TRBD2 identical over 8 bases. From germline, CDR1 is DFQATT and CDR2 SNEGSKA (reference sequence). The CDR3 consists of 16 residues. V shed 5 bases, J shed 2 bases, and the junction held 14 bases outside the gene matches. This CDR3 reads CSAHPLLSGGPYEQYF. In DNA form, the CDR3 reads TGCAGTGCTCATCCTCTACTAAGCGGGGGTCCCTACGAGCAGTACTTC.

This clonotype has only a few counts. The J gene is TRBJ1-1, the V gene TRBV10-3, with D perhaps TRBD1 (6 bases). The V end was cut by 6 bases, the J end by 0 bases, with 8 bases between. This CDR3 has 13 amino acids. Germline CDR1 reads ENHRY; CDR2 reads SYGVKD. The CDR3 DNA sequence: TGTGCCATCAGCGGACAGATGAACACTGAAGCTTTCTTT. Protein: CAISGQMNTEAFF.